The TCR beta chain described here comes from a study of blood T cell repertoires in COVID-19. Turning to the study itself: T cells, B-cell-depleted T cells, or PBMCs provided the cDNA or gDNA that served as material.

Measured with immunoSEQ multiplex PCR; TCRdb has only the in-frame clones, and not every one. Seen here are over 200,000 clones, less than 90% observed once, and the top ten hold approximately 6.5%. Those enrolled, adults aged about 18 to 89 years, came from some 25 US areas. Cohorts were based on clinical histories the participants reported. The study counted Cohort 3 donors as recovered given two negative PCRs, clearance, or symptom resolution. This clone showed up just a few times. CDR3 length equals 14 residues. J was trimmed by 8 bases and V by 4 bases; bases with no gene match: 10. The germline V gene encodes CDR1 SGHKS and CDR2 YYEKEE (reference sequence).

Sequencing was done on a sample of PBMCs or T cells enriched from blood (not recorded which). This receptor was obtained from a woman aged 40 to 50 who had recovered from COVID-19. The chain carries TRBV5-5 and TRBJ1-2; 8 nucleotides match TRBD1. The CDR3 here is CASSPLTGARGYTF. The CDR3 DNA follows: TGTGCCAGCAGCCCCTTGACAGGGGCACGGGGCTACACCTTC.